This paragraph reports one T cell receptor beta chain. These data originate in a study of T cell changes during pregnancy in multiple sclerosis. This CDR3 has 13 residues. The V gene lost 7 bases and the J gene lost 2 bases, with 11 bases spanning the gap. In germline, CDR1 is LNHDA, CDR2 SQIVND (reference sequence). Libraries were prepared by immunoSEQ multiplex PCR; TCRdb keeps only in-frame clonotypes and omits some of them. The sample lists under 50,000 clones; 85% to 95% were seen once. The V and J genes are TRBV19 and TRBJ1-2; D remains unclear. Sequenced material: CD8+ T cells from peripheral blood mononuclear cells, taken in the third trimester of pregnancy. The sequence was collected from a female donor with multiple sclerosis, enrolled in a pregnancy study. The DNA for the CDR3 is TGTGCCAGTACGGCAGGAGGCAACTATGGCTACACCTTC. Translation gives CASTAGGNYGYTF.